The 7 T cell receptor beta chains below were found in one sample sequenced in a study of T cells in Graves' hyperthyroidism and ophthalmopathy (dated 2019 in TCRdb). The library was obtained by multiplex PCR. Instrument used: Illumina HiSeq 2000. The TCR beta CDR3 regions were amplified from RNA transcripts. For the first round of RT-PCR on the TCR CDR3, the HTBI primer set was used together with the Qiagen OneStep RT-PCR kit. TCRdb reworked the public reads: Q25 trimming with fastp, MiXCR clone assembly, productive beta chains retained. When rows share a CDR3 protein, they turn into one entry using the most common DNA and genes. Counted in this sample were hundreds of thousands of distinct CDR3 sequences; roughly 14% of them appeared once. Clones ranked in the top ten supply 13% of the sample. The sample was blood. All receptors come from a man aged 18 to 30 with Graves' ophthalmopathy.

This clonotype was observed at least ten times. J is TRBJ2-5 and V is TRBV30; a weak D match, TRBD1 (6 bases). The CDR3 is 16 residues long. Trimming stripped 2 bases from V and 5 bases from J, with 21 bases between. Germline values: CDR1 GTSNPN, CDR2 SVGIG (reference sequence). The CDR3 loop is CAWSHGMDSKGETQYF. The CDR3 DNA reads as TGTGCCTGGAGTCACGGAATGGACAGTAAGGGGGAGACCCAGTACTTC.

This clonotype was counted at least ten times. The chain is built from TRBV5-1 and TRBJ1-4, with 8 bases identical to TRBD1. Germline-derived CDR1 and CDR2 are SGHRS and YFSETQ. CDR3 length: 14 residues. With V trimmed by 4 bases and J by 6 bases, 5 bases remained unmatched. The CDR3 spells CASSDGQGDEKLFF. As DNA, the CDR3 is TGCGCCAGCAGCGATGGACAGGGAGATGAAAAACTGTTTTTT.

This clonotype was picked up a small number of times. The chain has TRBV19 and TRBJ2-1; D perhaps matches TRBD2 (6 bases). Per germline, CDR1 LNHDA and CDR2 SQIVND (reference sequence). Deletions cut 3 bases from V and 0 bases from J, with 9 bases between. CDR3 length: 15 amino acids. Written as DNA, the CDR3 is TGTGCCAGTAGTATTACCGGGAGCTCCTACAATGAGCAGTTCTTC. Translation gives CASSITGSSYNEQFF.

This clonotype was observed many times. CDR3 region: CASSYGGMNTEAFF. The CDR3 region has the DNA TGTGCCAGCAGTTACGGGGGAATGAACACTGAAGCTTTCTTT. The chain has TRBV6-5 and TRBJ1-1, with D perhaps matching TRBD1 (5 bases). Germline V gene sequence: CDR1 MNHEY, CDR2 SVGAGI. V was pared by 2 bases and J by 0 bases, with 7 bases between. The CDR3 runs to 14 residues.

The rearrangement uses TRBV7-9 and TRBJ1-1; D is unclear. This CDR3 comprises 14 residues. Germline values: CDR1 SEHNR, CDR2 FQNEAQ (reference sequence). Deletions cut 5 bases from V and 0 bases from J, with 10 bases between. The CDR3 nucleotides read TGTGCCAGCAGCCTGGCGGCCATGAACACTGAAGCTTTCTTT. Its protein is CASSLAAMNTEAFF.

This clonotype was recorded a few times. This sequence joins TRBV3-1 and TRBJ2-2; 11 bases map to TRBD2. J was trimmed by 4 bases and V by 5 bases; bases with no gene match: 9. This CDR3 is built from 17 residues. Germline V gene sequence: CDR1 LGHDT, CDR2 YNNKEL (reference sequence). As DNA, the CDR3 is TGTGCCAGCAGCACCACCGGGACTAGCGGACCCACCGGGGAGCTGTTTTTT. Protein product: CASSTTGTSGPTGELFF.

CDR3 sequence (DNA): TGCAGTGCCTCGGCTAGCGGAATGTACGAGCAGTACTTC. It codes for CSASASGMYEQYF. The V gene is TRBV20-1, the J gene TRBJ2-7; 7 nucleotides agree with TRBD2. Germline V lookup: CDR1 DFQATT, CDR2 SNEGSKA (reference sequence). Trimming took 6 bases from V and 4 from J; bases not matched to a gene: 9. The CDR3 extends over 13 amino acids.